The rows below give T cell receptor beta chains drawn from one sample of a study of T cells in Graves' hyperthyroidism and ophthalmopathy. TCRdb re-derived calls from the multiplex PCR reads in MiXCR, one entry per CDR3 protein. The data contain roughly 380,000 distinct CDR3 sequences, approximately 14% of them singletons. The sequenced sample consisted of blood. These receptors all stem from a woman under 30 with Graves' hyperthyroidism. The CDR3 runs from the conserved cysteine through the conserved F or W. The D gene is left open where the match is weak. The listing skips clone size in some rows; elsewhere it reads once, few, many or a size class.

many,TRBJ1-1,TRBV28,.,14,CASSFMGGGTEAFF,TGTGCCAGCAGTTTCATGGGGGGCGGAACTGAAGCTTTCTTT
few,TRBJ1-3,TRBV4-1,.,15,CASRVGGLGRNTIYF,TGCGCCAGCCGGGTCGGGGGATTAGGGCGAAACACCATATATTTT
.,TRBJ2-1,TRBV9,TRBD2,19,CASSSRTSGRGWLDNEQFF,TGTGCCAGCAGCTCCCGGACTAGCGGGAGGGGTTGGTTGGACAATGAGCAGTTCTTC
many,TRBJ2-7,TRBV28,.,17,CASSRYDPAISSYEQYF,TGTGCCAGCAGCCGCTACGACCCGGCCATCAGCTCCTACGAGCAGTACTTC
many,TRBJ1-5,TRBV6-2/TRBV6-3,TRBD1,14,CASRKGQSNQPQHF,TGTGCCAGCAGGAAGGGACAGAGCAATCAGCCCCAGCATTTT
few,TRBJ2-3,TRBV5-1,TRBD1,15,CASSSRGYGEDTQYF,TGCGCCAGCAGCTCCAGGGGGTATGGGGAAGATACGCAGTATTTT
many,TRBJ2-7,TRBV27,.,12,CASSGQFHEQYF,TGTGCCAGCAGTGGGCAGTTCCACGAGCAGTACTTC
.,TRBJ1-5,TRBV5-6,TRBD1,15,CASSLFTGGGQPQHF,TGTGCCAGCAGCTTATTTACAGGGGGCGGTCAGCCCCAGCATTTT
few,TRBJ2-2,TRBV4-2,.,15,CASSQQAENTGELFF,TGTGCCAGCAGCCAGCAAGCGGAGAACACCGGGGAGCTGTTTTTT
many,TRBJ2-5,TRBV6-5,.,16,CASSYSVYELQETQYF,TGTGCCAGCAGTTACTCGGTGTACGAGCTACAAGAGACCCAGTACTTC
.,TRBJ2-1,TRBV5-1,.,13,CASSLAPRNEQFF,TGCGCCAGCAGCTTGGCCCCAAGGAATGAGCAGTTCTTC
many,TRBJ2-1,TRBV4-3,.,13,CASSQNMGLEQFF,TGCGCCAGCAGCCAGAATATGGGTCTGGAGCAGTTCTTC
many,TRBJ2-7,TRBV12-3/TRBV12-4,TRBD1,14,CASRPGQGQGEQYF,TGTGCCAGCCGACCGGGACAGGGGCAGGGGGAGCAGTACTTC
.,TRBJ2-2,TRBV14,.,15,CASSQVRIDTGELFF,TGTGCCAGCAGCCAAGTCAGGATCGACACCGGGGAGCTGTTTTTT
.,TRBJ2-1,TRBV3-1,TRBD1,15,CASSHRQGYYNEQFF,TGTGCCAGCAGCCATCGACAGGGATACTACAATGAGCAGTTCTTC
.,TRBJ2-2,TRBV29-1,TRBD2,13,CSVGRGNTGELFF,TGCAGCGTGGGGAGGGGAAACACCGGGGAGCTGTTTTTT